This record looks at one T cell receptor (beta chain) sequence and its context. Its antigen is currently unknown. The record originates from a study of T cell responses to AZD1222 COVID-19 vaccine. Findings of the study overall: Clonal diversity may have been underestimated in mostly white British donors.

Profiled with immunoSEQ multiplex PCR; TCRdb holds only in-frame clones, not every one. Found here are 120,000 or so clones, about 92% of them singletons; the top ten hold 0.8% to 1.1%. Germline CDR1 SNHLY, CDR2 FYNNEI. Trimming left V 6 bases short and J 4 bases short, with 15 bases between. The CDR3 consists of 14 residues. V gene TRBV2 combines with J gene TRBJ1-2; D perhaps matches TRBD1 (5 bases). This specimen consisted of peripheral blood, obtained on day 0 of AZD1222 vaccination. The source is an adult in good health. Written as DNA, the CDR3 is TGTGCCAGCAGCCCCACCGGGACGGCCTATGGCTACACCTTC. It specifies CASSPTGTAYGYTF. The variable domain in full, with the rest retrieved from reference TRBV2 and TRBJ1-2, is EPEVTQTPSHQVTQMGQEVILRCVPISNHLYFYWYRQILGQKVEFLVSFYNNEISEKSEIFDDQFSVERPDGSNFTLKIRSTKLEDSAMYFCASSPTGTAYGYTFGSGTRLTVV.